The clone carrying this T cell receptor (beta chain) came up a few times. Its specificity is not known. These data originate in a study of cytomegalovirus exposure and HLA in healthy donors. This CDR3 spans 14 amino acids. The germline V gene has CDR1 SGHRS and CDR2 YFSETQ. Trimming shortened V by 7 bases and J by 2 bases, and 16 bases separated the two germline ends. Vbeta (60) and Jbeta (13) primers were used in the PCR. Sequencing used immunoSEQ multiplex PCR; TCRdb keeps in-frame clones, though not all of them. The sample comprises approximately 160,000 clones, around 74% of which are singletons, and under 1.5% rests with the top ten. Overall study findings and caveats: The authors excluded some V segments, including TRBV6-2 and TRBV6-3, as indistinguishable.

The chain joins TRBV5-1 to TRBJ2-7, with a tentative D call TRBD2 (6 bases). This TCR derives from a man aged 18 to 29 in good health and CMV-seronegative. Input material: PBMCs. The CDR3 loop reads CASYGGIGAYEQYF. The CDR3 coding sequence is TGCGCCAGCTATGGGGGGATAGGTGCCTACGAGCAGTACTTC.